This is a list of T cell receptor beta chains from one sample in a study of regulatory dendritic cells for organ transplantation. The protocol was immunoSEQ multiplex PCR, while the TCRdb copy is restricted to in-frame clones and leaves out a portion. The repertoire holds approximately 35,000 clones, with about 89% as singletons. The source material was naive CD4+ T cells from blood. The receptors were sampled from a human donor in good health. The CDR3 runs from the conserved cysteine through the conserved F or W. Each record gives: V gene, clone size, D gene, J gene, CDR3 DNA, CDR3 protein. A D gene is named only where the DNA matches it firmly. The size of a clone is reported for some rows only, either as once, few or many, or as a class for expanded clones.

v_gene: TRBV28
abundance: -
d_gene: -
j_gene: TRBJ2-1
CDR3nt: TGTGCCAGCAGAATACAGGACTACAATGAGCAGTTCTTC
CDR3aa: CASRIQDYNEQFF

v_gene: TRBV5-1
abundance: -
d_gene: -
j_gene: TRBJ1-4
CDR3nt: TGCGCCAGCAGCTTGAGTCCGACAGTAACTAATGAAAAACTGTTTTTT
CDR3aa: CASSLSPTVTNEKLFF

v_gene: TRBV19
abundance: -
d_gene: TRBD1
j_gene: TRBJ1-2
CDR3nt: TGTGCCAGTAGTATAGCCCCGGGGACAGGGGGCAACTATGGCTACACCTTC
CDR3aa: CASSIAPGTGGNYGYTF

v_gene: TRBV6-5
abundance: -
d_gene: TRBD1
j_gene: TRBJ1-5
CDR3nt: TGTGCCAGCAGTAAAAACAGGGGGCTTCAGCCCCAGCATTTT
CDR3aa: CASSKNRGLQPQHF

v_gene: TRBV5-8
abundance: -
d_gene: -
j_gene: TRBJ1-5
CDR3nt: TGTGCCAGCAGCCCGGACCGGTATCAGCCCCAGCATTTT
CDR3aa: CASSPDRYQPQHF

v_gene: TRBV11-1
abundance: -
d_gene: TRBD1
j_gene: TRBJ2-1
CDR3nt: TGTGCCAGCAGCATAGACGGGACAGGGACTTTCAATGAGCAGTTCTTC
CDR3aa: CASSIDGTGTFNEQFF

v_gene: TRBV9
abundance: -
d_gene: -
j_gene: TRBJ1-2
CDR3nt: TGTGCCAGCAGCGTAGACAGGGTTGGGTATGGCTACACCTTC
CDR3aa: CASSVDRVGYGYTF

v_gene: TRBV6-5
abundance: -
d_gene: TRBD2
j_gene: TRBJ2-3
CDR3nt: TGTGCCAGCAGTTTTCGATGGACTAGGACAACGAGTACGCAGTATTTT
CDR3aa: CASSFRWTRTTSTQYF

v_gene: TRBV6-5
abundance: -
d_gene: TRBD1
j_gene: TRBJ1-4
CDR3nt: TGTGCCAGCAGGGCGAGGGGGCCAGGAAAACTGTTTTTT
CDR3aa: CASRARGPGKLFF

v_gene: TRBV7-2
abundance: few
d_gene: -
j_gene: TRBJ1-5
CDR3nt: TGTGCCAGCAGCTTAGAGGATAATAGCAATCAGCCCCAGCATTTT
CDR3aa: CASSLEDNSNQPQHF

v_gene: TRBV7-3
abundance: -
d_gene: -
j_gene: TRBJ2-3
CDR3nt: TGTGCCAGCAGCCGCGACAGGGAGGGGAGGGATACGCAGTATTTT
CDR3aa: CASSRDREGRDTQYF

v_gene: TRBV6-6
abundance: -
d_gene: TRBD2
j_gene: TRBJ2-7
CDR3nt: TGTGCCAGCAGTTCGACTAGCGGGAATGGCGAGCAGTACTTC
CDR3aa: CASSSTSGNGEQYF

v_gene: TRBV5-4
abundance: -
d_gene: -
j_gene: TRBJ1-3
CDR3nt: TGTGCCAGCAGCTTGGGGCAGCATAACTCTGGAAACACCATATATTTT
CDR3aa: CASSLGQHNSGNTIYF

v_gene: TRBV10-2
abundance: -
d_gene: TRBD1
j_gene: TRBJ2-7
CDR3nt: TGCGCCAGCAGGAGGTGGGACAGGGATGACAACGAGCAGTACTTC
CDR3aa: CASRRWDRDDNEQYF

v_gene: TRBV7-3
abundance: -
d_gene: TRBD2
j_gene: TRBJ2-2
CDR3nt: TGTGCCAGCAGCTTAAACCCCGCGGGAGTCGCCACCGGGGAGCTGTTTTTT
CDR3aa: CASSLNPAGVATGELFF

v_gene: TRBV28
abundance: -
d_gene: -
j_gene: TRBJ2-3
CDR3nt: TGTGCCAGCAGTCCCCCATTCGCGGGGGCTAGCACAGATACGCAGTATTTT
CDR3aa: CASSPPFAGASTDTQYF

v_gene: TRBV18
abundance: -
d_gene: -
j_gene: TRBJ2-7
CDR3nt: TGTGCCAGCTCACCGAGGCAGACACAGGGCTACGAGCAGTACTTC
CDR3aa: CASSPRQTQGYEQYF

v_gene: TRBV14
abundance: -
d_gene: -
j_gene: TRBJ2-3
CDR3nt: TGTGCCAGCAGCCCGGGAGATACGCAGTATTTT
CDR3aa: CASSPGDTQYF

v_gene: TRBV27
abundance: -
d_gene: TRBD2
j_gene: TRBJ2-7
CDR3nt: TGTGCCAGCAACCCCGGGCTGATACTAGCGGGGACAAGCTCCTACGAGCAGTACTTC
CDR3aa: CASNPGLILAGTSSYEQYF

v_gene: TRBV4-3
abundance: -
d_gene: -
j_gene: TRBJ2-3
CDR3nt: TGCGCCAGCAGCCAAGGGTCGTTAGGGGCCACAGATACGCAGTATTTT
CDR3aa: CASSQGSLGATDTQYF

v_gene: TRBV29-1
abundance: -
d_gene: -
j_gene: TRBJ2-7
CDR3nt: TGCAGCGCCGCCGTGACCCCCACCTACGAGCAGTACTTC
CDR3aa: CSAAVTPTYEQYF

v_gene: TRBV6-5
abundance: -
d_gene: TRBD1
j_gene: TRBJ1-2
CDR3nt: TGTGCCAGCAGTCCCGACAGGGGGCTGGGCTACACCTTC
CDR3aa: CASSPDRGLGYTF